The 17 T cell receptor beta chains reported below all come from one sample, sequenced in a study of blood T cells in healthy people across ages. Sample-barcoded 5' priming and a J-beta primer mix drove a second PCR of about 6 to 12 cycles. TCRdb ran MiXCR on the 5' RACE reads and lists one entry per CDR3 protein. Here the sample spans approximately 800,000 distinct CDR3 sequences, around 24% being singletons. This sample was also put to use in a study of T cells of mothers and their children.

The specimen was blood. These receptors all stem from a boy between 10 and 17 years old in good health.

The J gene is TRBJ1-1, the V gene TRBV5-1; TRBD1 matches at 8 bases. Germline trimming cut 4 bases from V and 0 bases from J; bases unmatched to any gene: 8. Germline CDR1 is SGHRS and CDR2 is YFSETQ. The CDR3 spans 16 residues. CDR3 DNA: TGCGCCAGCAGCCCAGGACAGGGAGGGATGAACACTGAAGCTTTCTTT. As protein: CASSPGQGGMNTEAFF.

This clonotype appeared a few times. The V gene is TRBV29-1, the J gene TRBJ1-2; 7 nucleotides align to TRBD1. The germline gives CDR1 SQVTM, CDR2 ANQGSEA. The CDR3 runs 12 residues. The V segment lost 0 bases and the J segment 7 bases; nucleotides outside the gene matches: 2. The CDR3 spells CSVEDRGFGYTF. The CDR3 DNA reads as TGCAGCGTTGAAGACAGGGGGTTTGGCTACACCTTC.

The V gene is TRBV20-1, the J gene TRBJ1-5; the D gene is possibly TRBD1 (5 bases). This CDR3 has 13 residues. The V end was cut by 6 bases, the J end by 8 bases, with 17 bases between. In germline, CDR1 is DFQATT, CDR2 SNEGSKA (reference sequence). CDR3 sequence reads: CSANTRASEPQHF. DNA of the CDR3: TGCAGTGCGAATACCAGGGCCAGTGAGCCCCAGCATTTT.

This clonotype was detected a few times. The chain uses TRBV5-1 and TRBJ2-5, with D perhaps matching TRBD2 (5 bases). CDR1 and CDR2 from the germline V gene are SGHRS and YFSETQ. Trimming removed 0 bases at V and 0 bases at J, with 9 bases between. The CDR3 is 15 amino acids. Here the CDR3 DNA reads TGCGCCAGCAGCTTGGCCTCGGGAAACCAAGAGACCCAGTACTTC. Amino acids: CASSLASGNQETQYF.

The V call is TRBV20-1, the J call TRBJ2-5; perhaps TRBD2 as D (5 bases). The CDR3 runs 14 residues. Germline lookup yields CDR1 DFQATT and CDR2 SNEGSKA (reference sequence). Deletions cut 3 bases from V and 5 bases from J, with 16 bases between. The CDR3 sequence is CSARPGRESETQYF. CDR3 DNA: TGCAGTGCTAGGCCCGGACGGGAAAGCGAGACCCAGTACTTC.

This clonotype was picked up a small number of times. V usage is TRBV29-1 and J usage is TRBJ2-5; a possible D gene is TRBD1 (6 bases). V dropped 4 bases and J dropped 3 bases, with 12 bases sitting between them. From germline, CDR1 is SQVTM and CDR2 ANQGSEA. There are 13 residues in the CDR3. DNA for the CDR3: TGCAGCGTTGTAAGGACAGTGAAAGAGACCCAGTACTTC. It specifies CSVVRTVKETQYF.

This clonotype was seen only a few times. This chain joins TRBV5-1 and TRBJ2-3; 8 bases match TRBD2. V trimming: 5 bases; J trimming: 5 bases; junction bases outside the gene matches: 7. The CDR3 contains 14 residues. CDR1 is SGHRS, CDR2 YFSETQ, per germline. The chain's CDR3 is CASRKVGTRDTQYF. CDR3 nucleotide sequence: TGCGCCAGCAGAAAGGTGGGGACTAGAGATACGCAGTATTTT.

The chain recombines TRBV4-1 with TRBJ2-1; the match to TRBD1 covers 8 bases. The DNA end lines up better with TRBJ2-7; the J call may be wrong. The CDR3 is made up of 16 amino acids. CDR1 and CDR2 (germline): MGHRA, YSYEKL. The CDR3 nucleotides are TGCGCCAGCAGCCAAGGGCGGACAGGGATGTCCTACGAGCAGTACTTC. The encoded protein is CASSQGRTGMSYEQYF.

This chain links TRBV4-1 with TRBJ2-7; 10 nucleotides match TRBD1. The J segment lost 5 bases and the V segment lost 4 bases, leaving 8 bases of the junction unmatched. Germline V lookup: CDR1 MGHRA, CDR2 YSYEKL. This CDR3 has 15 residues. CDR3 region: CASSLRQGAVNEQYF. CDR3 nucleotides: TGCGCCAGCAGCCTTCGACAGGGGGCGGTTAACGAGCAGTACTTC.

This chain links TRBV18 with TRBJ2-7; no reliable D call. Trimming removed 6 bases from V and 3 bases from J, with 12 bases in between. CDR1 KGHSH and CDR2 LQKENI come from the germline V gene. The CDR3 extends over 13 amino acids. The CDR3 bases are TGTGCCAGCTCCCCTGAACATCTCTACGAGCAGTACTTC. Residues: CASSPEHLYEQYF. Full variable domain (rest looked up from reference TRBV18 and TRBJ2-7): NAGVMQNPRHLVRRRGQEARLRCSPMKGHSHVYWYRQLPEEGLKFMVYLQKENIIDESGMPKERFSAEFPKEGPSILRIQQVVRGDSAAYFCASSPEHLYEQYFGPGTRLTVT.

CDR3 sequence: CASRGGLGNEKLFF. CDR3 DNA sequence: TGTGCCAGCAGAGGGGGCCTGGGGAATGAAAAACTGTTTTTT. This chain links TRBV2 with TRBJ1-4, with 7 bases lining up with TRBD1. V was clipped by 6 bases and J by 5 bases; unmatched bases: 6. CDR1 and CDR2 from the germline V gene are SNHLY and FYNNEI. This CDR3 has 14 amino acids.

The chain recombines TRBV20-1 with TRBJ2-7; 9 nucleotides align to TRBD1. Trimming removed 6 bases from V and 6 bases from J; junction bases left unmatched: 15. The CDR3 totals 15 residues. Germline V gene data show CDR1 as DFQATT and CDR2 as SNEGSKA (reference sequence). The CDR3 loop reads CSARSPGQGNGEQYF. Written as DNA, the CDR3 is TGCAGTGCCAGGAGCCCGGGACAGGGAAACGGCGAGCAGTACTTC.

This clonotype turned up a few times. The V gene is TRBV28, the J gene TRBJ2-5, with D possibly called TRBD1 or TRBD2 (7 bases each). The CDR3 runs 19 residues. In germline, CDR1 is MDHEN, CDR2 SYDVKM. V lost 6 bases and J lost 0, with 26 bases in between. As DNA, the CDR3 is TGTGCCAGCAGCCCGGGACAGAAGTTCCGGCGGGGGTACCAAGAGACCCAGTACTTC. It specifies CASSPGQKFRRGYQETQYF.

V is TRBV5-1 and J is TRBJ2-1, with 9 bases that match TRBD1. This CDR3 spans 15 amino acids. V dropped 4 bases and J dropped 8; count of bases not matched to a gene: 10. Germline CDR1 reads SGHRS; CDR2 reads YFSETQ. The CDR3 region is CASSRGQGGWDEQFF. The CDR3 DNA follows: TGCGCCAGCAGCAGGGGACAGGGAGGGTGGGATGAGCAGTTCTTC.

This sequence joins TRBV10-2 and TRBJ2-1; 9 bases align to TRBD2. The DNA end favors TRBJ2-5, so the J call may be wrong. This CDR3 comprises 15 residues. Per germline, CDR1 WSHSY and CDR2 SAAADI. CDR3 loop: CASSEVAGAQETQYF. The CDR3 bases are TGCGCCAGCAGTGAGGTAGCGGGGGCCCAAGAGACCCAGTACTTC.

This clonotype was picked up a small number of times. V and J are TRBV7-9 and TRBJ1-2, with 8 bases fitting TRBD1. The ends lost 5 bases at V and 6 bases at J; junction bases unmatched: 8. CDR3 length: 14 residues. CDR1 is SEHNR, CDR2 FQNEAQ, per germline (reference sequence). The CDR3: CASSNSGGVHGYTF. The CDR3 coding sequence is TGTGCCAGCAGCAATTCAGGGGGCGTCCATGGCTACACCTTC.

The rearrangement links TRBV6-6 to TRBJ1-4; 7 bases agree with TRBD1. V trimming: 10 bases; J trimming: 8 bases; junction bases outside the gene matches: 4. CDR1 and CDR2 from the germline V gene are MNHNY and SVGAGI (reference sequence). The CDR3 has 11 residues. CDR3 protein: CATGDSEKLFF. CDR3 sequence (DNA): TGTGCCACCGGGGACAGCGAAAAACTGTTTTTT.